The rows below give T cell receptor beta chains drawn from one sample of a study of cytotoxic CD8 clonotypes in ibrutinib-treated CLL. Sequencing was performed with immunoSEQ multiplex PCR; in TCRdb, only in-frame clones are kept and a portion is missing. The sample records roughly 63,000 clones, 57% being singletons. This material consisted of PBMCs, taken after 12 months of ibrutinib treatment. Source of these receptors: a human donor with chronic lymphocytic leukemia. Both conserved end residues are part of each CDR3. The D gene is left open where the match is weak. The size of a clone is reported for some rows only, either as once, few or many, or as a class for expanded clones.

D gene | clone size | J gene | V gene | CDR3 protein | CDR3 DNA
NA | NA | TRBJ2-5 | TRBV18 | CASSYGGKETQYF | TGTGCCAGCTCATATGGAGGGAAAGAGACCCAGTACTTC
NA | NA | TRBJ1-2 | TRBV5-1 | CASSLPDALYGYTF | TGCGCCAGCAGCTTACCGGACGCATTGTATGGCTACACCTTC
TRBD2 | NA | TRBJ2-5 | TRBV4-2 | CASSQGDRTSGTETQYF | TGTGCCAGCAGCCAAGGGGATCGGACTAGCGGGACCGAGACCCAGTACTTC
NA | NA | TRBJ2-7 | TRBV13 | CASSFGQYYYEQYF | TGTGCCAGCAGTTTCGGACAGTACTACTACGAGCAGTACTTC
NA | NA | TRBJ2-2 | TRBV7-8 | CASSLASRGNTGELFF | TGTGCCAGCAGCTTAGCGTCCAGGGGCAACACCGGGGAGCTGTTTTTT
TRBD1 | many | TRBJ2-2 | TRBV19 | CAAGTGANTGELFF | TGTGCCGCCGGGACAGGGGCGAACACCGGGGAGCTGTTTTTT
TRBD1 | NA | TRBJ2-3 | TRBV2 | CASRDRAASTDTQYF | TGTGCCAGCAGAGACAGGGCAGCAAGCACAGATACGCAGTATTTT
TRBD1 | NA | TRBJ2-5 | TRBV5-4 | CASSLSSGTGWRYQETQYF | TGTGCCAGCAGCTTGTCGTCCGGGACAGGGTGGCGGTACCAAGAGACCCAGTACTTC
NA | NA | TRBJ1-4 | TRBV6-5 | CASSWGTNEKLFF | TGTGCCAGCAGTTGGGGAACTAATGAAAAACTGTTTTTT
NA | NA | TRBJ1-5 | TRBV28 | CASSSGGRGGNQPQHF | TGTGCCAGCAGTTCCGGTGGACGAGGTGGCAATCAGCCCCAGCATTTT
NA | NA | TRBJ2-1 | TRBV5-1 | CASSLVEGTYNEQFF | TGCGCCAGCAGCTTGGTGGAGGGAACCTACAATGAGCAGTTCTTC
NA | NA | TRBJ2-7 | TRBV5-1 | CASGPSVHEQYF | TGCGCCAGCGGCCCTTCAGTCCACGAGCAGTACTTC
NA | NA | TRBJ2-7 | TRBV27 | CASKKKGLQNYEQYF | TGTGCCAGCAAGAAGAAGGGACTTCAAAACTACGAGCAGTACTTC
TRBD2 | few | TRBJ2-1 | TRBV7-9 | CASSLSGRLSNEQFF | TGTGCCAGCAGCCTCAGCGGGAGGCTGAGCAATGAGCAGTTCTTC
TRBD2 | NA | TRBJ2-5 | TRBV29-1 | CSGRTSGGAETQYF | TGCAGCGGGAGGACTAGCGGGGGGGCAGAGACCCAGTACTTC
TRBD2 | once | TRBJ2-7 | TRBV5-1 | CASSSLAGATGKQYF | TGCGCCAGCAGCTCACTAGCGGGAGCCACCGGGAAGCAGTACTTC